This TCR beta chain was captured in a study of graft-versus-host responses after intestinal transplantation. Across the whole study: The recipients all started with anti-thymocyte globulin induction and then took tacrolimus and steroids for around three years. Regarding the study as a whole: Declines in HvG clones occurring early post-transplant were associated with peak circulating GvH clone levels. In recipient marrow, GvH clones were found, and some appeared first in ileum or blood. Some patients had graft-donor T cell macrochimerism. In their allografts, the ratios of graft-versus-host to host-versus-graft T cell clones were high.

V shed 0 bases, J shed 5 bases, and the junction held 8 bases outside the gene matches. Germline CDR1 and CDR2: ENHRY and SYGVKD. The CDR3 is made up of 17 amino acids. In this sample, this clone turned up a few times. Its antigen is currently unknown. Repertoires were generated with immunoSEQ multiplex PCR, while TCRdb's copy carries only in-frame clones and drops some. The repertoire includes approximately 50,000 clones, about 90% of them detected once, and approximately 1.6% sits in the top ten. The chain recombines TRBV10-3 with TRBJ2-1; 9 bases are a match to TRBD2. This receptor was obtained from a human patient who received an intestinal transplant, so some T cells may come from the graft donor. Sequencing was performed on PBMCs, taken 26 days after transplant. DNA for the CDR3: TGTGCCATCAGTGAGTCGCCCCGGACTAGCGCCGACAATGAGCAGTTCTTC. This sequence encodes CAISESPRTSADNEQFF.